One sample yielded the 10 T cell receptor beta chains listed below, sequenced in a study of blood T cell repertoires in COVID-19. The table came from immunoSEQ multiplex PCR; TCRdb's copy has only in-frame clones and leaves some out. Among over 450,000 clones listed, nearly 90% were seen once. The sequenced sample was peripheral blood. These receptors were obtained from a man younger than 35 with COVID-19, enrolled during active disease.

In its sample, this clone was seen once. The chain links TRBV27 to TRBJ2-7; a possible D gene is TRBD2 (6 bases). The CDR3 sequence is 13 residues long. Trimming shortened V by 3 bases and J by 7 bases, and 13 bases separated the two germline ends. CDR1 and CDR2 from the germline V gene are MNHEY and SMNVEV (reference sequence). In nucleotides, the CDR3 is TGTGCCAGCAGTTTTAGCGGCGTTCGGGAGCAGTACTTC. It yields the protein CASSFSGVREQYF.

V gene TRBV5-1 combines with J gene TRBJ1-6, with D maybe TRBD1 (6 bases). Germline V gives CDR1 SGHRS, CDR2 YFSETQ. The CDR3 spans 16 residues. Trimming cost V 0 bases and J 7 bases, with 14 bases left between them. CDR3 in amino acids: CASSLAQGGGNSPLHF. CDR3 DNA sequence: TGCGCCAGCAGCTTGGCACAGGGCGGTGGGAATTCACCCCTCCACTTT. Full variable domain (remainder filled in from reference TRBV5-1 and TRBJ1-6): KAGVTQTPRYLIKTRGQQVTLSCSPISGHRSVSWYQQTPGQGLQFLFEYFSETQRNKGNFPGRFSGRQFSNSRSEMNVSTLELGDSALYLCASSLAQGGGNSPLHFGNGTRLTVT.

V and J are TRBV19 and TRBJ1-2; 7 bases fit TRBD1. This CDR3 is built from 14 residues. The germline gives CDR1 LNHDA, CDR2 SQIVND (reference sequence). Losses at the gene ends were 7 bases for V and 7 bases for J; bases not matched to a gene: 12. The CDR3 spells CASKWVGGEVGYTF. CDR3 in DNA: TGTGCCAGTAAGTGGGTAGGGGGCGAGGTTGGCTACACCTTC. Drawing the rest from reference TRBV19 and TRBJ1-2, the complete variable domain is DGGITQSPKYLFRKEGQNVTLSCEQNLNHDAMYWYRQDPGQGLRLIYYSQIVNDFQKGDIAEGYSVSREKKESFPLTVTSAQKNPTAFYLCASKWVGGEVGYTFGSGTRLTVV.

The CDR3 spells CASSLGGGFEQYF. The CDR3 DNA follows: TGTGCCAGCAGCTTAGGCGGGGGGTTCGAGCAGTACTTC. V and J are TRBV11-2 and TRBJ2-7; the match to TRBD2 covers 8 bases. V lost 1 base and J lost 6; bases outside the gene matches: 2. This CDR3 has 13 amino acids. Per the germline V gene, CDR1 is SGHAT and CDR2 is FQNNGV.

This clone was seen more than once but under ten times. CDR3 coding DNA: TGTGCCAGCAGCTTTGCGATTGGCACTAGATACGAGCAGTACTTC. Protein: CASSFAIGTRYEQYF. The chain links TRBV7-9 to TRBJ2-7; perhaps TRBD2 as D (5 bases). The germline CDR1 and CDR2 sequences are SEHNR and FQNEAQ (reference sequence). The V end lost 3 bases, the J end lost 4 bases, and 16 bases lay between the germline ends. This CDR3 spans 15 amino acids.

The chain uses TRBV4-1 and TRBJ2-6, with D uncertain. The germline V gene has CDR1 MGHRA and CDR2 YSYEKL. The CDR3 has 15 residues. V lost 3 bases and J 0 bases, leaving 6 bases between the germline ends. The CDR3 loop reads CASSQAVSGANVLTF. CDR3 in DNA: TGCGCCAGCAGCCAGGCGGTCTCTGGGGCCAACGTCCTGACTTTC.

J is TRBJ2-3 and V is TRBV3-1 (or the pseudogene TRBV3-2), with TRBD2 matching over 8 bases. This CDR3 region has 15 residues. From germline, CDR1 is LGHDT and CDR2 YNNKEL (reference sequence). Trimming took 3 bases from V and 2 from J; bases not matched to a gene: 4. The DNA for the CDR3 is TGTGCCAGCAGCCAGAGGACTAGCTTCACAGATACGCAGTATTTT. It specifies CASSQRTSFTDTQYF.

This chain joins TRBV16 and TRBJ1-1; no firm D call. V was trimmed by 5 bases and J by 1 base, leaving 8 bases between them. Germline-derived CDR1 and CDR2 are KGHSY and FQNENV. The CDR3 has 13 residues. The CDR3 loop is CASSFLSNTEAFF. DNA of the CDR3: TGTGCCAGCAGCTTCCTTTCGAACACTGAAGCTTTCTTT.

The V and J genes are TRBV27 and TRBJ2-7; 11 bases are a match to TRBD1. V shed 1 base and J 2 bases; nucleotides not matched to a gene: 1. The CDR3 is 15 residues long. CDR1 is MNHEY, CDR2 SMNVEV, per germline (reference sequence). For the CDR3, the DNA is TGTGCCAGCAGTTTATTGGGACAGGGGGCCTACGAGCAGTACTTC. Its protein product is CASSLLGQGAYEQYF.

On this clone itself: A far larger clone is just one base off, so this is likely a read error. The sample contains more than one DNA sequence encoding this CDR3. The CDR3 loop reads CASSLSGSSYNEQFF. DNA for the CDR3: TGTGCCAGCAGCCTTAGCGGGAGCTCCTACAATGAGCAGTTCTTC. The chain joins TRBV7-6 to TRBJ2-1, with 9 bases aligning to TRBD2. The CDR3 is made up of 15 amino acids. V shed 5 bases, J shed 0 bases, and the junction held 2 bases outside the gene matches. Germline CDR1 and CDR2: SGHVS and FNYEAQ.